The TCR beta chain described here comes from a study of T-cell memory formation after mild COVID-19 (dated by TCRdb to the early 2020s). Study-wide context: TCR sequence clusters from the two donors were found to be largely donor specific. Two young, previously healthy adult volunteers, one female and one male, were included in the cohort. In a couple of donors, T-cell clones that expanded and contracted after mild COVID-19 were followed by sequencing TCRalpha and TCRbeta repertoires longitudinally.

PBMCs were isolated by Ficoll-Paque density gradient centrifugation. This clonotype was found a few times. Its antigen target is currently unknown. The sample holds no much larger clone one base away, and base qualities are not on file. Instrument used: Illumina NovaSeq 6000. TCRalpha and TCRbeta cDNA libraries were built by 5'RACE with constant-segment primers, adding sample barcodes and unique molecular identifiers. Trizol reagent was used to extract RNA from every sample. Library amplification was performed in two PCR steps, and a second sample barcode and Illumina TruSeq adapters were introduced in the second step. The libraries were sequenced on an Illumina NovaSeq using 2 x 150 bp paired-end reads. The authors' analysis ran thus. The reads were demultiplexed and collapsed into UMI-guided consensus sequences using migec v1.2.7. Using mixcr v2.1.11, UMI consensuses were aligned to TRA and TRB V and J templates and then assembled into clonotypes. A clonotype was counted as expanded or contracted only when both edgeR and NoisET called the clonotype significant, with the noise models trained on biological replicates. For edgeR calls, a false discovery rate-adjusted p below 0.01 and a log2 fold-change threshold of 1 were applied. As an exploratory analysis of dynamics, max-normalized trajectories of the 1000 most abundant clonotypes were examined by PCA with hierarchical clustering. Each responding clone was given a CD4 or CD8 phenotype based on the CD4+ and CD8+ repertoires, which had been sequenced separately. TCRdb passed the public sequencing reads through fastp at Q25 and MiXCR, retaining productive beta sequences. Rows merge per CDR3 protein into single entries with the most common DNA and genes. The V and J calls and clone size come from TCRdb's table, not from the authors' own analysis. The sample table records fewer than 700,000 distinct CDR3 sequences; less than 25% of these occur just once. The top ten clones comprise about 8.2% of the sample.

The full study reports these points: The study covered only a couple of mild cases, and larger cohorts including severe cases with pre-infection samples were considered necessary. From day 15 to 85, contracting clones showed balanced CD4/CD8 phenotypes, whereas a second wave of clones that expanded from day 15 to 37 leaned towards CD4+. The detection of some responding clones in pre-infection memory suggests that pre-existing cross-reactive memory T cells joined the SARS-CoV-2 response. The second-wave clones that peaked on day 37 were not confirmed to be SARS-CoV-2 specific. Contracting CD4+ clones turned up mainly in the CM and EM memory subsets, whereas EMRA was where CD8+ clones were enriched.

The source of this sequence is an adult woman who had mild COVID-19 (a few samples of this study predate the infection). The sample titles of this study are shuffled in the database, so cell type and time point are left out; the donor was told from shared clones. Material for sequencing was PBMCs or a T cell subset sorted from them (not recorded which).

The DNA sequence follows: TGCGCCAGCAGCTTGTTCTTAAAGGAGGGCACAGATACGCAGTATTTT. Protein translation: CASSLFLKEGTDTQYF. Recombination linked TRBV5-1 to TRBJ2-3, with TRBD2 tentatively as D gene (5 bases match). V is cut by 1 base and J by 1 base, and the space between the germline ends is 13 bases. The CDR3 covers 16 residues, taking in both the cysteine and the phenylalanine. The kept DNA is CDR3 alone, 48 bases in frame from the first base. For CDR1 and CDR2, the germline V gene lists SGHRS and YFSETQ.